This TCR beta chain stems from a study of T cell responses to AZD1222 COVID-19 vaccine. Overall study findings and caveats: Increases in Spike-specific TCR breadth and depth were seen after two AZD1222 doses. Researchers report vaccine-associated CD4 TCRs spanning spike, with dominance at 160-218 and 743-854. The donor cohort was predominantly white British with a female majority, and clonal diversity may have been underestimated.

Of note for this clone: The antigen remains undetermined.

The repertoire was sequenced with immunoSEQ multiplex PCR; TCRdb's copy has only in-frame clones and lacks some. The table shows about 130,000 clones, with more than 75% occurring only once. V lost 7 bases, J lost 4 bases, and 13 bases lay in between. There are 13 residues in the CDR3. Germline assignment: CDR1 MNHNY and CDR2 SVGAGI (reference sequence). Source: peripheral blood, taken 28 days after the second AZD1222 dose. This rearrangement joins TRBV6-6 to TRBJ2-5, with no clear D. This receptor was taken from an adult who received the AZD1222 COVID-19 vaccine. The CDR3 DNA reads TGTGCCAGCAACCAGTGGGGTAGAGAGACCCAGTACTTC. The encoded protein is CASNQWGRETQYF.